This T cell receptor beta chain was identified in a study of a mutant IDH1 vaccine in newly diagnosed glioma. Study background: Patients under treatment included about 62% males and 37.5% females and had a mean age of 40.4 years. Prior therapy was radiotherapy, temozolomide, or both; most received both. Overall study results and limits: Detectable vaccine-induced immune responses arose in about 92% of patients.

The time point here: week 23, last vaccination. The investigators gave 300 ug of mutant IDH1 20-mer peptide in each vaccine dose, together with topical imiquimod. From germline, CDR1 is SGHVS and CDR2 FQNEAQ. CDR3 length equals 16 residues. V trimming: 5 bases; J trimming: 7 bases; junction bases outside the gene matches: 7. The protocol was immunoSEQ multiplex PCR, while the TCRdb copy is restricted to in-frame clones and leaves out a portion. The sample consists of roughly 43,000 clones, about 81% of them appearing once. Points on this clone: What it recognizes is unknown.

Sequenced here: PBMCs, sampled from a glioma patient whose treatment included an IDH1 peptide vaccine. The J gene is TRBJ2-2, the V gene TRBV7-8; 13 nucleotides line up with TRBD2. The TCR sequence derives from a young woman with glioma. Some clones in this sample may be carry-over from other donors' samples. CDR3 amino acids: CASSGRLAGGGGELFF. The CDR3 nucleotides read TGTGCCAGCAGCGGCAGACTAGCGGGGGGCGGCGGGGAGCTGTTTTTT.